Below, 5 T cell receptor beta chains from the same sample are listed, as sequenced in a study of CD8+CD57+ T cells in acquired aplastic anemia (dated 2018 in TCRdb). Patients chosen for sequencing had shown expansion of CD8+CD57+ cells by flow cytometry. TCRdb lists the instrument as Illumina HiSeq 2000. Genomic DNA served as template for TCR beta VDJ combination and CDR3 sequence profiling. The raw public data were reprocessed by TCRdb itself: fastp quality trimming at Q25, MiXCR clonotype calling, in-frame beta chains only. Rows merge per CDR3 protein into single entries with the most common DNA and genes. A total of 450,000 to 550,000 distinct CDR3 sequences appear in this sample, approximately 32% of them only once. The ten largest clones represent less than 0.85% of the sample. The sequenced material came from sorted CD4+, CD8+, or CD8+CD57+ T cells (not recorded which) from PBMCs. The receptors originated from a human donor with aplastic anemia.

This clonotype was counted many times. This chain joins TRBV2 and TRBJ2-5; 10 bases align to TRBD2. The length of the CDR3 is 15 residues. Germline values: CDR1 SNHLY, CDR2 FYNNEI. V dropped 6 bases and J dropped 5; count of bases not matched to a gene: 9. CDR3 in DNA: TGTGCCAGCAGGTTTCTAGCGGGAGTAGTGGAGACCCAGTACTTC. Protein sequence: CASRFLAGVVETQYF.

The chain is built from TRBV7-3 and TRBJ2-5; D is uncertain. The CDR3 extends over 14 amino acids. Trimming took off 6 bases at V and 1 base at J, with 12 bases between the two ends. CDR1 and CDR2 (germline): SGHTA, FQGTGA. The CDR3 sequence is CASRASRLQETQYF. The CDR3 DNA reads TGTGCCAGCAGAGCGAGTCGCCTCCAAGAGACCCAGTACTTC.

This clonotype has just a few counts. This rearrangement joins TRBV10-1 to TRBJ2-1; 8 nucleotides line up with TRBD2. There are 16 residues in the CDR3. Unmatched junction bases numbered 3, after V lost 0 bases and J lost 2 bases. In germline, CDR1 is WNHNN, CDR2 SYGVQD (reference sequence). The CDR3, as DNA: TGCGCCAGCAGTGAGTCGACTAGCGAGACCTACAATGAGCAGTTCTTC. Its translation: CASSESTSETYNEQFF.

The J gene is TRBJ2-6, the V gene TRBV9, with TRBD1 matching over 7 bases. This CDR3 has 16 amino acids. Losses at the gene ends were 6 bases for V and 2 bases for J; bases not matched to a gene: 8. Germline V lookup: CDR1 SGDLS, CDR2 YYNGEE. CDR3: CASNADRVPGANVLTF. The CDR3, as DNA: TGTGCCAGCAACGCCGACAGGGTACCTGGGGCCAACGTCCTGACTTTC. The full variable domain, with the rest looked up from reference TRBV9 and TRBJ2-6, is DSGVTQTPKHLITATGQRVTLRCSPRSGDLSVYWYQQSLDQGLQFLIQYYNGEERAKGNILERFSAQQFPDLHSELNLSSLELGDSALYFCASNADRVPGANVLTFGAGSRLTVL.

The chain links TRBV25-1 to TRBJ2-1; TRBD2 matches 7 bases. The CDR3 totals 15 residues. Trimming at V came to 10 bases and at J to 5 bases, leaving 14 bases not matched to a gene. Germline V gene data show CDR1 as MGHDK and CDR2 as SYGVNS. CDR3 nucleotides: TGTGCCACCCTGAGCGGGATTAGCGGAGACAATGAGCAGTTCTTC. Amino acids: CATLSGISGDNEQFF.